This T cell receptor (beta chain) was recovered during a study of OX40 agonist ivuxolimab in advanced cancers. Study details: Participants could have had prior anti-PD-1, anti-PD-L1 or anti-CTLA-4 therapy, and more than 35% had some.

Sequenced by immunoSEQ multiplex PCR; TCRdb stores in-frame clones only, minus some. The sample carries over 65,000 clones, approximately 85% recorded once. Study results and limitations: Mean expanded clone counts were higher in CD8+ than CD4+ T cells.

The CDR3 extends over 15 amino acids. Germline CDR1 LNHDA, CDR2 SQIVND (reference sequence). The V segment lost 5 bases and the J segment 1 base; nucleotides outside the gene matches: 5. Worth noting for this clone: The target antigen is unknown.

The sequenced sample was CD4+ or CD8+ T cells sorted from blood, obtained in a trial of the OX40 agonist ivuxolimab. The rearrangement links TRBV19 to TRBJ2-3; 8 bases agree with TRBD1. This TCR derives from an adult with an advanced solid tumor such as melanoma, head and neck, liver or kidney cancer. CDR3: CASSGPTGGTDTQYF. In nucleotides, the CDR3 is TGTGCCAGTAGTGGACCGACAGGGGGCACAGATACGCAGTATTTT.